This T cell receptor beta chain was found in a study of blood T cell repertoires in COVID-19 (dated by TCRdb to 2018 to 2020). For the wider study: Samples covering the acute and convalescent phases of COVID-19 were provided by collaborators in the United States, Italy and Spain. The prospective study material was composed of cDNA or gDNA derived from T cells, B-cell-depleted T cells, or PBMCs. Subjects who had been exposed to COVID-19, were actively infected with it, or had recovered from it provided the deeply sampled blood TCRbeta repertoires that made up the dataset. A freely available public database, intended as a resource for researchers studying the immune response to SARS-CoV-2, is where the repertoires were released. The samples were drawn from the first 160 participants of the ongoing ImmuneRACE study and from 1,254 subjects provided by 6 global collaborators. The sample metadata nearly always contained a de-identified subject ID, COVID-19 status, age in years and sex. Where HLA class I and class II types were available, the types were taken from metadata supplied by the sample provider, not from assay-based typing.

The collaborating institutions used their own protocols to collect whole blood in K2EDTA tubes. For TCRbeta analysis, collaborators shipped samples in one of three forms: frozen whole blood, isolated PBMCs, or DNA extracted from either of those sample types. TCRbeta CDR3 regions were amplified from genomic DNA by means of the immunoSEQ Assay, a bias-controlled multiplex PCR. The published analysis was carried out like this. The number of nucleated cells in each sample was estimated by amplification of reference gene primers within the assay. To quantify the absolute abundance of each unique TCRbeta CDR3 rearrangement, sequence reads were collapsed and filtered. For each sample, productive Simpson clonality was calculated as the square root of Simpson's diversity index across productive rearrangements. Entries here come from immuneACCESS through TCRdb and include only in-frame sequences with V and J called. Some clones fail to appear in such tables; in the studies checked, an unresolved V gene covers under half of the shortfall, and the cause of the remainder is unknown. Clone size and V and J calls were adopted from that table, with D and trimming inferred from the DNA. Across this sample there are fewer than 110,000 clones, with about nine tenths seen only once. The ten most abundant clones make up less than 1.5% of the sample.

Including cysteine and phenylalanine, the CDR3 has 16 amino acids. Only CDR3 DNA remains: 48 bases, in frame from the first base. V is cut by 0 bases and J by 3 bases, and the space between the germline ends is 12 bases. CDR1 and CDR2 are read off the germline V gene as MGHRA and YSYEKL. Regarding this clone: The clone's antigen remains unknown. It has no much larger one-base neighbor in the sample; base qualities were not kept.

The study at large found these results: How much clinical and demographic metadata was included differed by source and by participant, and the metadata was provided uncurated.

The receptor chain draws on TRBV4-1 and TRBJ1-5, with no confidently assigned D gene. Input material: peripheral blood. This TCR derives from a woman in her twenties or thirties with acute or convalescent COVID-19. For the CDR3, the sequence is CASSQDWPVANQPQHF. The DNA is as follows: TGCGCCAGCAGCCAAGATTGGCCCGTCGCCAATCAGCCCCAGCATTTT.